This T cell receptor (beta chain) was observed in a study of regulatory T cells in long-lasting Graves disease. Study as a whole: To qualify as persistent, Graves' disease required over 5 years of antithyroid drugs with positive TSH receptor antibodies. Whole-study findings and limits: Authors noted too few samples as a limitation.

In the case of this clonotype: No antigen is known for it. It may be a read error: a sequence one base away is much more abundant.

Library construction for TCR beta used iRepertoire HTBI primers and Arm-PCR of CDR3 regions. A single record per CDR3 protein comes from TCRdb applying MiXCR to the multiplex PCR reads. The repertoire consists of fewer than 450,000 distinct CDR3 sequences, with 20% to 30% occurring once and the leading ten covering approximately 26%. Time point meaning: persistent/refractory GD, antithyroid drugs over 5 years with positive TRAb. RNA from PBMCs was the source of the TCR library. Peripheral blood, at nine milliliters, went into EDTA tubes. The sequence derives from a female donor with Graves disease. The sample consisted of peripheral blood mononuclear cells (PBMCs), taken when the disease was refractory, from a patient treated with antithyroid drugs.

CDR3: CASSFSGPFSPYGQYF. CDR3 nucleotide sequence: TGTGCCAGCAGTTTTTCCGGACCTTTTTCACCCTACGGGCAGTACTTC. The J gene is TRBJ2-7, the V gene TRBV27; D gene ambiguous. The germline gives CDR1 MNHEY, CDR2 SMNVEV (reference sequence). The CDR3 spans 16 residues.